These 5 T cell receptor beta chains came from one sample sequenced in a study of blood T cell repertoires in COVID-19. Measured with immunoSEQ multiplex PCR; TCRdb has only the in-frame clones, and not every one. The sample yields under 200,000 clones, around nine tenths seen once. Sequencing input: peripheral blood. These TCRs come from a woman in her 70s with COVID-19, enrolled during active disease.

The chain couples TRBV19 to TRBJ1-5; D possibly corresponds to TRBD1 (6 bases). The length of the CDR3 is 16 residues. Germline CDR1 reads LNHDA; CDR2 reads SQIVND (reference sequence). Trimming took off 3 bases at V and 4 bases at J, with 16 bases between the two ends. In DNA form, the CDR3 reads TGTGCCAGTAGTATCTCTCTCCTCCAGGGGAATCAGCCCCAGCATTTT. Its protein is CASSISLLQGNQPQHF.

This chain uses TRBV30 with TRBJ1-1; 10 bases agree with TRBD1. Germline V gene sequence: CDR1 GTSNPN, CDR2 SVGIG (reference sequence). Trimming removed 5 bases from V and 11 bases from J; junction bases left unmatched: 8. The CDR3 consists of 12 residues. The CDR3 sequence is CAWGQGDLKAFF. The DNA of the CDR3 is TGTGCCTGGGGACAGGGGGATTTAAAGGCTTTCTTT.

V usage is TRBV6-5 and J usage is TRBJ2-1; no definite D call. V was clipped by 0 bases and J by 8 bases, with 14 bases between them. Germline V CDR1 and CDR2: MNHEY, SVGAGI. The CDR3 covers 15 residues. CDR3 DNA: TGTGCCAGCAGTTACTCGGGTCCCCAGGTCGATGAGCAGTTCTTC. Translation gives CASSYSGPQVDEQFF.

The chain joins TRBV5-6 to TRBJ1-5; 9 bases match TRBD1. The germline V gene has CDR1 SGHDT and CDR2 YYEEEE. This CDR3 contains 15 residues. Trimming took 2 bases from V and 6 from J; bases not matched to a gene: 6. The CDR3 is CASSLNRGQSQPQHF. CDR3 DNA sequence: TGTGCCAGCAGCTTAAACAGGGGGCAGAGTCAGCCCCAGCATTTT.

This clone was found once. This chain links TRBV7-2 with TRBJ2-5; TRBD2 matches 10 bases. CDR1 and CDR2 (germline): SGHTA, FQGNSA. CDR3 size: 14 residues. After removal of 8 bases from V and 4 bases from J, the junction contained 7 bases not matched to a gene. DNA for the CDR3: TGTGCCAGCTCCCCGGGACTAGCGATAGAGACCCAGTACTTC. Residues: CASSPGLAIETQYF. Using reference TRBV7-2 and TRBJ2-5 for the parts outside the CDR3, the full variable domain is GAGVSQSPSNKVTEKGKDVELRCDPISGHTALYWYRQSLGQGLEFLIYFQGNSAPDKSGLPSDRFSAERTGGSVSTLTIQRTQQEDSAVYLCASSPGLAIETQYFGPGTRLLVL.